The 22 T cell receptor beta chains below all came from one sample that was sequenced in a study of blood T cell repertoires in COVID-19. The protocol was immunoSEQ multiplex PCR, while the TCRdb copy is restricted to in-frame clones and leaves out a portion. The data contain around 180,000 clones, 86% of them singletons. The sample consisted of peripheral blood. All receptors derive from a man aged 70 or older with active or convalescent COVID-19.

This chain links TRBV28 with TRBJ1-1, with 8 bases lining up with TRBD1. Unmatched junction bases numbered 4, after V lost 5 bases and J lost 8 bases. The CDR3 covers 12 residues. From germline, CDR1 is MDHEN and CDR2 SYDVKM. CDR3 protein: CASSRSGGEAFF. The CDR3 bases are TGTGCCAGCAGTCGATCAGGGGGCGAAGCTTTCTTT.

V gene TRBV19 combines with J gene TRBJ1-1; D remains ambiguous. V was pared by 6 bases and J by 3 bases, with 17 bases between. This CDR3 is 15 amino acids long. Germline values: CDR1 LNHDA, CDR2 SQIVND (reference sequence). CDR3 coding DNA: TGTGCCAGTAGCCGGGGTGGACCGGCGGACACTGAAGCTTTCTTT. As protein: CASSRGGPADTEAFF.

The chain uses TRBV6-5 and TRBJ2-7; 9 nucleotides match TRBD2. CDR1 is MNHEY, CDR2 SVGAGI, per germline. The CDR3 runs 13 residues. J was trimmed by 7 bases and V by 6 bases; bases with no gene match: 7. This CDR3 is CASRVAGAEEQYF. In DNA, the CDR3 is TGTGCCAGCAGGGTAGCGGGAGCCGAAGAGCAGTACTTC.

This clone appeared once. The chain employs TRBV14 and TRBJ2-1; 7 positions agree with TRBD2. Looked up from germline, CDR1 is SGHDN and CDR2 is FVKESK. Trimming at V came to 4 bases and at J to 4 bases, leaving 4 bases not matched to a gene. This CDR3 region has 14 residues. CDR3 nucleotides: TGTGCCAGCAGCCCCTCTAGCGGTTACAATGAGCAGTTCTTC. Encoded protein: CASSPSSGYNEQFF.

The genes are TRBV28 and TRBJ1-1; 8 bases line up with TRBD1. The CDR3 runs 15 residues. The J segment lost 2 bases and the V segment lost 5 bases, leaving 7 bases of the junction unmatched. Germline values: CDR1 MDHEN, CDR2 SYDVKM. CDR3 DNA sequence: TGTGCCAGCAGTCCTCGACAGGGGCGAAACACTGAAGCTTTCTTT. Protein product: CASSPRQGRNTEAFF.

The chain has TRBV7-2 and TRBJ1-1; D may be TRBD1 (6 bases). Germline V gene sequence: CDR1 SGHTA, CDR2 FQGNSA. With 3 bases removed from V and 0 bases from J, the gap between germline ends came to 11 bases. The CDR3 extends over 15 amino acids. CDR3 coding DNA: TGTGCCAGCAGCTTTAACAGGGACCTGAACACTGAAGCTTTCTTT. This gives the protein CASSFNRDLNTEAFF.

V is TRBV11-2 and J is TRBJ2-3, with a weak D call TRBD2 (6 bases). V gave up 6 bases and J gave up 2 bases, with 18 bases separating them. Germline V gives CDR1 SGHAT, CDR2 FQNNGV. The CDR3 extends over 16 amino acids. The CDR3 DNA reads as TGTGCCAGCAGGCCAAATCTAGCGACTATCACAGATACGCAGTATTTT. Amino acids: CASRPNLATITDTQYF.

The rearrangement links TRBV9 to TRBJ1-6; 7 nucleotides agree with TRBD1. Looked up from germline, CDR1 is SGDLS and CDR2 is YYNGEE. V was clipped by 3 bases and J by 5 bases; unmatched bases: 11. The CDR3 totals 17 residues. The CDR3 coding sequence is TGTGCCAGCAGCGCTGGTCCGGGACAGCAAAATAATTCACCCCTCCACTTT. This encodes CASSAGPGQQNNSPLHF.

In DNA form, the CDR3 reads TGTGCCACCGGACAGGGACTCAATCAGCCCCAGCATTTT. It yields the protein CATGQGLNQPQHF. V is TRBV15 and J is TRBJ1-5; 8 bases map to TRBD1. The CDR3 is 13 amino acids. J was trimmed by 3 bases and V by 8 bases; bases with no gene match: 3. Germline-derived CDR1 and CDR2 are LNHNV and YYDKDF (reference sequence).

The V gene is TRBV23-1, the J gene TRBJ2-6, with 10 bases that match TRBD1. TRBV23-1 is an open reading frame whose function is uncertain. The CDR3 length is 17 residues. Trimming cost V 3 bases and J 2 bases; bases outside gene matches: 4. The CDR3 DNA reads TGCGCCAGCAGTCACCTAGGACAGGGGGCTGGGGCCAACGTCCTGACTTTC. Its translation is CASSHLGQGAGANVLTF.

CDR3 amino acids: CASSIRIQVGKLFF. CDR3 DNA sequence: TGTGCCAGTAGTATCCGGATCCAGGTCGGAAAACTGTTTTTT. The chain recombines TRBV19 with TRBJ1-4, with D hard to call. The ends were cut back, 3 bases at V and 10 bases at J, with 15 bases in the middle. Germline V CDR1 and CDR2: LNHDA, SQIVND (reference sequence). This CDR3 is 14 amino acids long.

This clone was picked up one time. The V gene is TRBV7-2, the J gene TRBJ2-1, with a possible D match to TRBD2 (5 bases). Germline V gene data show CDR1 as SGHTA and CDR2 as FQGNSA. V lost 5 bases and J 3 bases, leaving 11 bases between the germline ends. This CDR3 has 14 residues. CDR3 bases: TGTGCCAGCAGCCCCTACGGGAACTACAATGAGCAGTTCTTC. Amino acids: CASSPYGNYNEQFF. The variable domain in full, completed from reference TRBV7-2 and TRBJ2-1, reads GAGVSQSPSNKVTEKGKDVELRCDPISGHTALYWYRQSLGQGLEFLIYFQGNSAPDKSGLPSDRFSAERTGGSVSTLTIQRTQQEDSAVYLCASSPYGNYNEQFFGPGTRLTVL.

The J gene is TRBJ1-5, the V gene TRBV12-3 or TRBV12-4; D is ambiguous. CDR3 length: 13 residues. Trimming cost V 8 bases and J 3 bases, with 11 bases left between them. The chain's CDR3 is CASAWQANQPQHF. The CDR3 DNA reads as TGTGCCAGCGCCTGGCAGGCCAATCAGCCCCAGCATTTT.

V usage is TRBV5-1 and J usage is TRBJ2-3, with 8 positions matching TRBD1. The germline V gene has CDR1 SGHRS and CDR2 YFSETQ. The CDR3 is 13 residues long. Trimming removed 3 bases from V and 6 bases from J; junction bases left unmatched: 3. DNA of the CDR3: TGCGCCAGCAGCTGGGGACAGGAGGATACGCAGTATTTT. This sequence encodes CASSWGQEDTQYF.

The V call is TRBV6-6, the J call TRBJ1-2; TRBD1 matches 7 bases. J was trimmed by 1 base and V by 7 bases; bases with no gene match: 9. This CDR3 region has 15 residues. Germline V gives CDR1 MNHNY, CDR2 SVGAGI (reference sequence). CDR3 coding DNA: TGTGCCAGCACGACGACAGGGAAAATTAACTATGGCTACACCTTC. Its protein product is CASTTTGKINYGYTF.

The rearrangement joins TRBV30 to TRBJ1-2; D ambiguous. V shed 1 base and J shed 2 bases, with 11 bases lying between them. Germline assignment: CDR1 GTSNPN and CDR2 SVGIG (reference sequence). The CDR3 has 14 amino acids. For the CDR3, the DNA is TGTGCCTGGAGTGGAGGGATCGGAAACTATGGCTACACCTTC. Residues: CAWSGGIGNYGYTF.

This chain uses TRBV5-1 with TRBJ1-3; TRBD1 agrees at 7 bases. The V gene's germline CDR1 is SGHRS and CDR2 YFSETQ. This CDR3 is 16 amino acids long. Trimming took 7 bases from V and 2 from J; bases not matched to a gene: 12. CDR3 coding DNA: TGCGCCAGCGCTCCGAACCAAGGGGGCCCTGGAAACACCATATATTTT. Protein: CASAPNQGGPGNTIYF.

The CDR3 DNA follows: TGTGCCAGCAGCCATGTGGGGGGAGGTCGCTACGAGCAGTACTTC. Translating gives CASSHVGGGRYEQYF. The genes are TRBV27 and TRBJ2-7; D is possibly TRBD2 (6 bases). The CDR3 is 15 amino acids. The V end lost 6 bases, the J end lost 3 bases, and 18 bases lay between the germline ends. Germline V gives CDR1 MNHEY, CDR2 SMNVEV (reference sequence).

This chain uses TRBV19 with TRBJ1-1; 7 positions agree with TRBD1. CDR1 is LNHDA, CDR2 SQIVND, per germline (reference sequence). Trimming cost V 7 bases and J 0 bases; bases outside gene matches: 5. The CDR3 covers 14 residues. Here the CDR3 reads CASKVTGVNTEAFF. The CDR3, as DNA: TGTGCCAGTAAGGTTACAGGGGTGAACACTGAAGCTTTCTTT.

This clone was picked up one time. The chain couples TRBV30 to TRBJ2-3; 9 nucleotides match TRBD2. This CDR3 has 16 residues. The V and J ends lost 1 base and 3 bases, in that order; junction bases with no gene match: 8. Germline values: CDR1 GTSNPN, CDR2 SVGIG (reference sequence). The CDR3, as DNA: TGTGCCTGGAGTGCCCTAGCGGGGACGACTACAGATACGCAGTATTTT. This gives the protein CAWSALAGTTTDTQYF.

This clone was seen once. The V and J genes are TRBV7-2 and TRBJ1-2, with 11 bases that match TRBD1. CDR1 SGHTA and CDR2 FQGNSA come from the germline V gene. Trimming cost V 4 bases and J 2 bases; bases outside gene matches: 3. The CDR3 runs to 15 residues. CDR3 protein: CASSWTGGENYGYTF. The CDR3 DNA sequence: TGTGCCAGCAGCTGGACAGGGGGCGAAAACTATGGCTACACCTTC.

The rearrangement joins TRBV19 to TRBJ2-7, with D maybe TRBD2 (6 bases). Germline V gives CDR1 LNHDA, CDR2 SQIVND (reference sequence). Trimming pared 6 bases from V and 4 bases from J, leaving 16 bases between. The CDR3 runs to 14 residues. The CDR3 sequence is CASSPRPGRYEQYF. In DNA form, the CDR3 reads TGTGCCAGTAGCCCCCGGCCCGGGAGATACGAGCAGTACTTC.